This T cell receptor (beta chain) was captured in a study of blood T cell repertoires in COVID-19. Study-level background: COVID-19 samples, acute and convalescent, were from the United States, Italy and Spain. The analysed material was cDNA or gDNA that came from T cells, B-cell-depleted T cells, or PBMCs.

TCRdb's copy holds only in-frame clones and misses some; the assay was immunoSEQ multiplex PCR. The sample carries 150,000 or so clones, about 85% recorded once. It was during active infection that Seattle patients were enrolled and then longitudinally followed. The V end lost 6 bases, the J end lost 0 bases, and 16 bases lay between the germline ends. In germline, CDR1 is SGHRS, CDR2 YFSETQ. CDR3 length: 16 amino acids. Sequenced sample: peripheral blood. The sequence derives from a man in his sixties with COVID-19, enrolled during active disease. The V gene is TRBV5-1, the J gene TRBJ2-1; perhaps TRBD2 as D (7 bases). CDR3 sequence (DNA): TGCGCCAGCAAGGCGGGGGCGCCCTCCTCCTACAATGAGCAGTTCTTC. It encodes CASKAGAPSSYNEQFF.